Below are 23 T cell receptor beta chains sequenced from a single sample in a study of blood T cells in healthy people across ages. For the second PCR, which ran for about 6 to 11 cycles, a sample-barcoded 5' primer and a J-beta primer mix were used. TCRdb re-called the 5' RACE reads through MiXCR, storing one row per CDR3 protein. The table shows roughly 680,000 distinct CDR3 sequences, with 45% to 50% occurring only once. The sample comprised blood. The receptors derive from a woman in her sixties in good health.

The rearrangement joins TRBV3-1 to TRBJ2-2; 10 bases agree with TRBD2. V lost 1 base to trimming and J lost 6 bases; unmatched junction nucleotides: 8. Germline assignment: CDR1 LGHDT and CDR2 YNNKEL (reference sequence). The CDR3 loop spans 17 amino acids. In DNA form, the CDR3 reads TGTGCCAGCAGCCAAGGGGGTAGCGGGAGGATGTCCGGGGAGCTGTTTTTT. Protein: CASSQGGSGRMSGELFF.

The sample holds a few counts of this clonotype. V is TRBV28 and J is TRBJ2-1; D may be TRBD1 or TRBD2 (5 bases each). Trimming took 6 bases from V and 7 from J, leaving 13 bases between them. The CDR3 contains 13 residues. Germline V gene lookup returns CDR1 MDHEN and CDR2 SYDVKM. CDR3 nucleotide sequence: TGTGCCAGCAGAAGAAACGGGGCAAATGAGCAGTTCTTC. It is translated as CASRRNGANEQFF.

This clonotype turned up a few times. The chain joins TRBV10-3 to TRBJ2-2; 15 bases line up with TRBD2. The CDR3 contains 17 residues. Germline V gene lookup returns CDR1 ENHRY and CDR2 SYGVKD. V shed 9 bases and J 4 bases; nucleotides not matched to a gene: 9. The chain's CDR3 is CAITGTSGRRATGELFF. The CDR3 DNA follows: TGTGCCATTACCGGGACTAGCGGGAGGCGCGCCACCGGGGAGCTGTTTTTT.

The chain recombines TRBV10-3 with TRBJ2-5, with 7 bases identical to TRBD1. The CDR3 loop spans 15 amino acids. Germline-derived CDR1 and CDR2 are ENHRY and SYGVKD. V was pared by 5 bases and J by 1 base, with 7 bases of the junction left unmatched. The chain's CDR3 is CAISLSGTAQETQYF. In DNA, the CDR3 is TGTGCCATCAGTCTCTCCGGGACAGCCCAAGAGACCCAGTACTTC.

The gene calls are TRBV7-2 and TRBJ2-1; the D is unclear. In germline, CDR1 is SGHTA, CDR2 FQGNSA. V was clipped by 5 bases and J by 9 bases, with 11 bases between them. The CDR3 runs to 12 residues. The DNA of the CDR3 is TGTGCCAGCAGCCCCATTCACCGTGAGCAGTTCTTC. Amino acids: CASSPIHREQFF. The full variable domain, in which reference TRBV7-2 and TRBJ2-1 provide the parts outside the CDR3, is GAGVSQSPSNKVTEKGKDVELRCDPISGHTALYWYRQSLGQGLEFLIYFQGNSAPDKSGLPSDRFSAERTGGSVSTLTIQRTQQEDSAVYLCASSPIHREQFFGPGTRLTVL.

As DNA, the CDR3 is TGCGCCAGCAGCCATTCACCGGGACAGGGCTCCTACAATGAGCAGTTCTTC. It codes for CASSHSPGQGSYNEQFF. The chain couples TRBV4-1 to TRBJ2-1, with 9 bases fitting TRBD1. Germline CDR1 MGHRA, CDR2 YSYEKL. The CDR3 loop spans 17 amino acids. V lost 3 bases, J lost 0 bases, and 6 bases stayed unmatched.

This clonotype was counted ten times or more. The rearrangement uses TRBV18 and TRBJ2-5; D remains ambiguous. CDR1 is KGHSH, CDR2 LQKENI, per germline. The CDR3 length is 13 residues. V was pared by 3 bases and J by 1 base, with 6 bases between. CDR3 loop: CASSPGGQETQYF. CDR3 DNA: TGTGCCAGCTCACCCGGCGGCCAAGAGACCCAGTACTTC.

This clonotype has only a few counts. This chain's CDR3 is CASSLYTDYGYTF. The CDR3 DNA reads as TGTGCCAGCAGTTTATATACGGACTATGGCTACACCTTC. The genes are TRBV27 and TRBJ1-2, with unresolved D. Germline V gene lookup returns CDR1 MNHEY and CDR2 SMNVEV (reference sequence). The V gene lost 1 base and the J gene lost 3 bases, with 6 bases spanning the gap. The CDR3 loop spans 13 amino acids.

V is TRBV28 and J is TRBJ2-4, with D possibly being TRBD2 (5 bases). Germline-derived CDR1 and CDR2 are MDHEN and SYDVKM. The CDR3 runs to 17 residues. V was pared by 7 bases and J by 1 base, with 20 bases between. The CDR3 region has the DNA TGTGCCAGCACCCAACTCCGGACGGCGGGTGCCAAAAACATTCAGTACTTC. This sequence encodes CASTQLRTAGAKNIQYF. Full variable domain (outside the CDR3, taken from reference TRBV28 and TRBJ2-4): DVKVTQSSRYLVKRTGEKVFLECVQDMDHENMFWYRQDPGLGLRLIYFSYDVKMKEKGDIPEGYSVSREKKERFSLILESASTNQTSMYLCASTQLRTAGAKNIQYFGAGTRLSVL.

The J gene is TRBJ2-5, the V gene TRBV4-3, with a possible D match to TRBD1 (7 bases). Germline V gives CDR1 LGHNA, CDR2 YSLEER. The CDR3 runs 17 residues. The V and J ends lost 5 bases and 5 bases respectively, with 24 bases between them. The CDR3 loop reads CASSKRPGQRVFETQYF. The CDR3 nucleotides are TGCGCCAGCAGCAAGAGACCGGGACAGCGGGTCTTCGAGACCCAGTACTTC.

For this clonotype: A read error may produce the germline difference seen at one junction end. V and J are TRBV27 and TRBJ2-5; perhaps D is TRBD1 or TRBD2 (5 bases each). The J call may be mistaken, given a closer DNA end match to TRBJ2-7. The CDR3 extends over 13 amino acids. Germline loops: CDR1 MNHEY, CDR2 SMNVEV (reference sequence). The CDR3: CAGSHGTTYEQYF. For the CDR3, the DNA is TGTGCCGGCAGTCACGGGACGACCTACGAGCAGTACTTC.

The rearrangement joins TRBV15 to TRBJ2-4; 9 positions match TRBD1. After removal of 1 base from V and 9 bases from J, the junction contained 1 base not matched to a gene. CDR3 length: 13 residues. The V gene's germline CDR1 is LNHNV and CDR2 YYDKDF (reference sequence). This CDR3 reads CATSRGQGGIQYF. CDR3 DNA sequence: TGTGCCACCAGCAGAGGACAGGGGGGCATTCAGTACTTC.

V and J are TRBV9 and TRBJ2-3; 12 bases match TRBD2. CDR1 SGDLS and CDR2 YYNGEE come from the germline V gene. CDR3 length: 15 residues. Trimming took 4 bases from V and 6 from J; bases not matched to a gene: 6. CDR3 coding DNA: TGTGCCAGCAGCTCGAGACTAGCGGGAGCGGATACGCAGTATTTT. Translated, it gives CASSSRLAGADTQYF.

This sequence joins TRBV20-1 and TRBJ1-4, with 9 bases fitting TRBD1. CDR3 length: 15 amino acids. Unmatched junction bases numbered 7, after V lost 3 bases and J lost 5 bases. The V gene's germline CDR1 is DFQATT and CDR2 SNEGSKA (reference sequence). CDR3 region: CSASHAGQGNEKLFF. The DNA of the CDR3 is TGCAGTGCTAGTCATGCCGGACAGGGGAATGAAAAACTGTTTTTT.

This clonotype was recorded many times. The CDR3 sequence is CAITGAGASNSGANVLTF. The CDR3 nucleotides read TGTGCCATCACTGGGGCAGGGGCTTCCAACTCTGGGGCCAACGTCCTGACTTTC. The chain joins TRBV10-3 to TRBJ2-6; the D gene is possibly TRBD1 (6 bases). The CDR3 runs to 18 residues. Germline V gene data show CDR1 as ENHRY and CDR2 as SYGVKD. V was cut by 7 bases and J by 0 bases, with 19 bases left in between.

This chain uses TRBV6-2 or TRBV6-3 with TRBJ2-7; D unclear. The germline CDR1 and CDR2 sequences are MNHEY and SVGEGT. V was cut by 8 bases and J by 5 bases, with 16 bases left in between. The CDR3 covers 13 residues. CDR3 region: CASGDGPEDEQYF. The CDR3 coding sequence is TGTGCCAGCGGCGATGGGCCCGAGGACGAGCAGTACTTC.

V usage is TRBV7-2 and J usage is TRBJ2-1; tentative D call: TRBD2 (5 bases). The CDR3 is made up of 13 amino acids. CDR1 and CDR2 (germline): SGHTA, FQGNSA. V was cut by 5 bases and J by 8 bases, with 13 bases left in between. The CDR3 DNA follows: TGTGCCAGCAGCCTAGGGAGTTTCGATGAGCAGTTCTTC. Its protein product is CASSLGSFDEQFF.

The chain employs TRBV24-1 and TRBJ2-7; 8 nucleotides agree with TRBD2. From germline, CDR1 is KGHDR and CDR2 SFDVKD. The CDR3 loop spans 15 amino acids. V dropped 6 bases and J dropped 1; count of bases not matched to a gene: 7. The CDR3 reads CATSHGGAGSYEQYF. CDR3 DNA: TGTGCCACCAGTCACGGGGGGGCCGGGTCCTACGAGCAGTACTTC.

This sequence joins TRBV20-1 and TRBJ1-2; D uncertain. The germline V and J ends were trimmed by 0 bases and 4 bases, with 3 bases remaining between them. This CDR3 spans 11 amino acids. Germline V lookup: CDR1 DFQATT, CDR2 SNEGSKA (reference sequence). The CDR3 DNA sequence: TGCAGTGCTAGAGAAACCTATGGCTACACCTTC. Translating gives CSARETYGYTF.

This clonotype was found once. This chain links TRBV25-1 with TRBJ2-7; TRBD2 agrees at 12 bases. The J call may be in error: the DNA end matches TRBJ2-5 better. This CDR3 has 17 amino acids. Germline values: CDR1 MGHDK, CDR2 SYGVNS. In DNA, the CDR3 is TGTGCCAGCAGTGACCCTAGCGGGAGGGCCTTAGGGGAGACCCAGTACTTC. Residues: CASSDPSGRALGETQYF.

The rearrangement uses TRBV18 and TRBJ2-4; 8 positions match TRBD1. Germline CDR1 reads KGHSH; CDR2 reads LQKENI. The CDR3 runs 14 residues. V dropped 2 bases and J dropped 13; count of bases not matched to a gene: 10. The CDR3 sequence: CASSPITGGSEQYF. The CDR3 DNA sequence: TGTGCCAGCTCACCAATTACAGGGGGTTCGGAGCAGTACTTC.

The chain links TRBV4-2 to TRBJ2-2; D is perhaps TRBD2 (6 bases). V was pared by 0 bases and J by 4 bases, with 12 bases between. The CDR3 loop spans 16 amino acids. CDR1 is LGHNA, CDR2 YNFKEQ, per germline. In nucleotides, the CDR3 is TGTGCCAGCAGCCAAGAGCTTAGGGGAGGCACCGGGGAGCTGTTTTTT. This sequence encodes CASSQELRGGTGELFF.

The chain links TRBV6-5 to TRBJ1-6; 8 bases line up with TRBD1. The V gene's germline CDR1 is MNHEY and CDR2 SVGAGI. The CDR3 covers 15 residues. Trimming removed 6 bases from V and 9 bases from J; junction bases left unmatched: 10. This CDR3 is CASRNTGQGSSPLHF. CDR3 DNA: TGTGCCAGCAGGAACACCGGACAGGGATCTTCACCCCTCCACTTT.